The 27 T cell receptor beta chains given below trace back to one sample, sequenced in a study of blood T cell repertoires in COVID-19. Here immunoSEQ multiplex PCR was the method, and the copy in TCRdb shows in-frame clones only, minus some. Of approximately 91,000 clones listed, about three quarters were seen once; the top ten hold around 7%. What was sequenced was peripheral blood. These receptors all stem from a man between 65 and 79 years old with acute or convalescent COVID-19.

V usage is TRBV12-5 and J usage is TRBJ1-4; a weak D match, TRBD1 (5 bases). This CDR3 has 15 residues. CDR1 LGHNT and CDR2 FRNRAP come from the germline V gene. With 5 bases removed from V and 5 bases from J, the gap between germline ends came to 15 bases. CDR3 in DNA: TGTGCTAGTGGTCCCTGGGGGGATGGGAATGAAAAACTGTTTTTT. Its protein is CASGPWGDGNEKLFF.

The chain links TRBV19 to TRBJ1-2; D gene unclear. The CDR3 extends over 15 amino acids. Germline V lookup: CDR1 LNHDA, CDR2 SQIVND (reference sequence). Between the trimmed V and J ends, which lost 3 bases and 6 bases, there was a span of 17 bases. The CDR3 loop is CASSIIGRMFDGYTF. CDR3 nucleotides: TGTGCCAGTAGTATCATAGGCAGGATGTTCGATGGCTACACCTTC.

DNA of the CDR3: TGCGCCAGCAGCCAAGAAGGCAGGGCACAAGATGGCTACACCTTC. The encoded protein is CASSQEGRAQDGYTF. J is TRBJ1-2 and V is TRBV4-1, with TRBD1 as a possible D gene (5 bases). This CDR3 has 15 amino acids. V was clipped by 0 bases and J by 6 bases, with 14 bases between them. CDR1 is MGHRA, CDR2 YSYEKL, per germline.

CDR3 sequence: CASSDPGTGYEKLFF. The CDR3, as DNA: TGTGCCAGCAGCGATCCCGGGACAGGGTACGAAAAACTGTTTTTT. The chain couples TRBV7-6 to TRBJ1-4, with TRBD1 matching over 9 bases. Germline CDR1 reads SGHVS; CDR2 reads FNYEAQ. This CDR3 contains 15 residues. Germline trimming cut 5 bases from V and 8 bases from J; bases unmatched to any gene: 9.

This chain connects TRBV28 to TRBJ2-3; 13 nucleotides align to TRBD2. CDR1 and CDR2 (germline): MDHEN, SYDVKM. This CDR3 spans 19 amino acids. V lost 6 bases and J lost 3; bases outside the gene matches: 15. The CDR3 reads CASRDRLAGGFGGTDTQYF. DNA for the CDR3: TGTGCCAGCAGGGACCGACTAGCGGGAGGATTTGGTGGGACAGATACGCAGTATTTT. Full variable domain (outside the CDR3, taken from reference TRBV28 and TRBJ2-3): DVKVTQSSRYLVKRTGEKVFLECVQDMDHENMFWYRQDPGLGLRLIYFSYDVKMKEKGDIPEGYSVSREKKERFSLILESASTNQTSMYLCASRDRLAGGFGGTDTQYFGPGTRLTVL.

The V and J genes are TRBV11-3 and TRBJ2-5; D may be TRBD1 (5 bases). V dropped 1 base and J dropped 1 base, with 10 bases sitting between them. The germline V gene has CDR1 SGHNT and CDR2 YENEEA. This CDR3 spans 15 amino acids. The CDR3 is CASSLGETAQETQYF. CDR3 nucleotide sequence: TGTGCCAGCAGCTTAGGAGAGACAGCCCAAGAGACCCAGTACTTC.

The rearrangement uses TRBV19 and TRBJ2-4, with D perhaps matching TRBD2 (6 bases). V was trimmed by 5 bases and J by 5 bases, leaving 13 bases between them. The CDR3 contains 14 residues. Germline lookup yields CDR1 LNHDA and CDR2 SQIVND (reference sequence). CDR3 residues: CASSQKRVENIQYF. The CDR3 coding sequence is TGTGCCAGTAGTCAGAAGCGGGTGGAAAACATTCAGTACTTC.

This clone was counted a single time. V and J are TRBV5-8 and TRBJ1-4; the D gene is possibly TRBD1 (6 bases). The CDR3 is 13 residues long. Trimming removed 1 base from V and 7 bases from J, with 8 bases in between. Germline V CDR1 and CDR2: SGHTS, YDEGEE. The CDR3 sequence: CASSLTGPEKLFF. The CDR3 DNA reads TGTGCCAGCAGCTTGACAGGGCCTGAAAAACTGTTTTTT.

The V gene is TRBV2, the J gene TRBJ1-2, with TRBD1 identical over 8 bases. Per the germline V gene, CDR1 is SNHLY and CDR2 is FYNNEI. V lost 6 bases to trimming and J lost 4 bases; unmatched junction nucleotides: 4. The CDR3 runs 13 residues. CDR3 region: CASRDRDLYGYTF. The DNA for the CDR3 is TGTGCCAGCAGGGACAGGGATCTCTATGGCTACACCTTC.

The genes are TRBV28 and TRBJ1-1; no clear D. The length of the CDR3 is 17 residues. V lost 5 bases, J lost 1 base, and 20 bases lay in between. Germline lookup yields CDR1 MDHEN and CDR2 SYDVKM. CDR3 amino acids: CASSPRRVTRQNTEAFF. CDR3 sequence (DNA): TGTGCCAGCAGTCCGCGGAGGGTAACTCGGCAGAACACTGAAGCTTTCTTT.

This chain's CDR3 is CSASSRTGLGANVLTF. DNA of the CDR3: TGCAGTGCTAGTTCGCGGACAGGGCTTGGGGCCAACGTCCTGACTTTC. J is TRBJ2-6 and V is TRBV20-1; TRBD1 agrees at 8 bases. V was pared by 3 bases and J by 3 bases, with 7 bases of the junction left unmatched. There are 16 residues in the CDR3. Germline CDR1 reads DFQATT; CDR2 reads SNEGSKA (reference sequence).

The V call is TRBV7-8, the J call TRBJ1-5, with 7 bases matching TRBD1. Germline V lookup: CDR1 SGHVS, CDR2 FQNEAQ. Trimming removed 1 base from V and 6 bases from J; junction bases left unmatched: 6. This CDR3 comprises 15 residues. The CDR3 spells CASSLERGPSQPQHF. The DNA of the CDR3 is TGTGCCAGCAGCTTAGAAAGGGGGCCGAGTCAGCCCCAGCATTTT. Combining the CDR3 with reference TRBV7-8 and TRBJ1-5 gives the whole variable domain GAGVSQSPRYKVAKRGQDVALRCDPISGHVSLFWYQQALGQGPEFLTYFQNEAQLDKSGLPSDRFFAERPEGSVSTLKIQRTQQEDSAVYLCASSLERGPSQPQHFGDGTRLSIL.

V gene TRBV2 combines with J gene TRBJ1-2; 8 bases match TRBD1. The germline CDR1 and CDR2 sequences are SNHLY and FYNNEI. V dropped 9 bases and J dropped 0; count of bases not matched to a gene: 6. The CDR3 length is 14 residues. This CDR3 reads CARSGTGPNYGYTF. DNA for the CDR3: TGTGCCAGGAGCGGGACAGGTCCTAACTATGGCTACACCTTC.

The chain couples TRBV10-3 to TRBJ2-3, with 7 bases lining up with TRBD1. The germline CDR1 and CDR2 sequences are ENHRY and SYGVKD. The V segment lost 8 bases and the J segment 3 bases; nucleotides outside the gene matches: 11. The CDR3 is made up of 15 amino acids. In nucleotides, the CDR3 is TGTGCCATCCAAATAGGAACAGGGGAAACAGATACGCAGTATTTT. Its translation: CAIQIGTGETDTQYF.

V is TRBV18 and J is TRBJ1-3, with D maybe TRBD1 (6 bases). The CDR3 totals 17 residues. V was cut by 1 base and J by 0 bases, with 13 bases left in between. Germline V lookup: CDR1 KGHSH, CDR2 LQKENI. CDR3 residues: CASSPQIQGDSGNTIYF. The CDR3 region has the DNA TGTGCCAGCTCACCACAAATACAGGGTGACTCTGGAAACACCATATATTTT. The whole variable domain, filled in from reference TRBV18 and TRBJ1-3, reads NAGVMQNPRHLVRRRGQEARLRCSPMKGHSHVYWYRQLPEEGLKFMVYLQKENIIDESGMPKERFSAEFPKEGPSILRIQQVVRGDSAAYFCASSPQIQGDSGNTIYFGEGSWLTVV.

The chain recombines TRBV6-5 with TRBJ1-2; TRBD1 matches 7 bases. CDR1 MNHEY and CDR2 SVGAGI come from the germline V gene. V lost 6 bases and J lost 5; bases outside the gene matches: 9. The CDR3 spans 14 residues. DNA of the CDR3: TGTGCCAGCAGGGTAACCTTGACAGGGTATGGCTACACCTTC. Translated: CASRVTLTGYGYTF.

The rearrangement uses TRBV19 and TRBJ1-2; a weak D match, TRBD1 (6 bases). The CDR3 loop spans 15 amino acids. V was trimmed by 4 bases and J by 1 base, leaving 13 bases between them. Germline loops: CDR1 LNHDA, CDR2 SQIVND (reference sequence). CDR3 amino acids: CASSSYRVYNYGYTF. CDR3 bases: TGTGCCAGTAGTAGCTACAGGGTTTATAACTATGGCTACACCTTC.

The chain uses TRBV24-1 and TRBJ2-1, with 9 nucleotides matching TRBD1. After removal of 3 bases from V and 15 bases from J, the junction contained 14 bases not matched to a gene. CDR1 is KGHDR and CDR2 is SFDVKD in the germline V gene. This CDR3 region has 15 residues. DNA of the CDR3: TGTGCCACCAGTGATCCGGGACAGGGTGTTTTGAATCGGTTCTTC. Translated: CATSDPGQGVLNRFF.

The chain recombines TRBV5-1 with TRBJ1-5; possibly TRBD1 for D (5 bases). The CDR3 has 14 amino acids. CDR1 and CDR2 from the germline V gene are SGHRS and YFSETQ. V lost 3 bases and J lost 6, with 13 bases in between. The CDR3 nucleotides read TGCGCCAGCAGCTCGGGGGGTTCCGGTCAGCCCCAGCATTTT. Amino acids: CASSSGGSGQPQHF. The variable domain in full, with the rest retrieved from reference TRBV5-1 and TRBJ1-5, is KAGVTQTPRYLIKTRGQQVTLSCSPISGHRSVSWYQQTPGQGLQFLFEYFSETQRNKGNFPGRFSGRQFSNSRSEMNVSTLELGDSALYLCASSSGGSGQPQHFGDGTRLSIL.

The DNA for the CDR3 is TGTGCCAGCAGCTTATTAACATCGGGAACAGGGGTCGACGAGCAGTACTTC. Residues: CASSLLTSGTGVDEQYF. V gene TRBV7-9 combines with J gene TRBJ2-7, with 7 bases aligning to TRBD1. Germline V gives CDR1 SEHNR, CDR2 FQNEAQ (reference sequence). The J segment lost 5 bases and the V segment lost 2 bases, leaving 15 bases of the junction unmatched. There are 17 residues in the CDR3.

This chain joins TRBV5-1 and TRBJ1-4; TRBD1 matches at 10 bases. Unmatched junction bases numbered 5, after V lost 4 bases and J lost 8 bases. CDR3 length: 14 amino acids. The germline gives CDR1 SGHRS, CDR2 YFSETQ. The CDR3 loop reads CASSQGTGDEKLFF. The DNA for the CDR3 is TGCGCCAGCAGCCAGGGGACAGGGGACGAAAAACTGTTTTTT.

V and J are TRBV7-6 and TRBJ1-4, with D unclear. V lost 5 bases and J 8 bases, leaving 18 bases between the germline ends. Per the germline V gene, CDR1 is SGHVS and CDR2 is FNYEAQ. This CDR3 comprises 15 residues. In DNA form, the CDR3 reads TGTGCCAGCAGCCTACCAGGTTCTCGGGGAGAAAAACTGTTTTTT. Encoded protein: CASSLPGSRGEKLFF.

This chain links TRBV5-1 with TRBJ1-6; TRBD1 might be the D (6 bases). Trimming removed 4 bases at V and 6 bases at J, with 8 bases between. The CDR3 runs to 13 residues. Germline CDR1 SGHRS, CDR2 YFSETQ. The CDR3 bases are TGCGCCAGCAGCCTGGACAGTAATTCACCCCTCCACTTT. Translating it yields CASSLDSNSPLHF.

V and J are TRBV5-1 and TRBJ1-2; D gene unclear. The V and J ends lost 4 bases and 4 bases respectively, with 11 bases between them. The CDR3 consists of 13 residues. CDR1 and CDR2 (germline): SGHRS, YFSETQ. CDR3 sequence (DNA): TGCGCCAGCAGCCTGGGGAGCAGCTATGGCTACACCTTC. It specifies CASSLGSSYGYTF.

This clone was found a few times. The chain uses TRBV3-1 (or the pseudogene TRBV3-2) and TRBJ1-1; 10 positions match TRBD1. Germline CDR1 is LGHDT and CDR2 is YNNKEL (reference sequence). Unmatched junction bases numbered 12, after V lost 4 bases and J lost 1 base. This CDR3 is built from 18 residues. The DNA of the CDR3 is TGTGCCAGCAGCCGGAGCCGACAGGGGGCATATGGGAACACTGAAGCTTTCTTT. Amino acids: CASSRSRQGAYGNTEAFF.

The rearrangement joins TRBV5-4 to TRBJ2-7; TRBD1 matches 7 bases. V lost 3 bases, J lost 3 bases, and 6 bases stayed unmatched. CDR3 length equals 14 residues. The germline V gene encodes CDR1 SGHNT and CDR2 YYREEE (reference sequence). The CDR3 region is CASSSTGSGYEQYF. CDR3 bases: TGTGCCAGCAGCTCGACAGGGTCAGGCTACGAGCAGTACTTC.

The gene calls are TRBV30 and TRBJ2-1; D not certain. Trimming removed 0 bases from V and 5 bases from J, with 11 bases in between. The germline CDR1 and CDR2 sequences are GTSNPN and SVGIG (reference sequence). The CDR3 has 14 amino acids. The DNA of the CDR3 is TGTGCCTGGAGTGTAAAGCGCCAAAACAATGAGCAGTTCTTC. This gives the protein CAWSVKRQNNEQFF.